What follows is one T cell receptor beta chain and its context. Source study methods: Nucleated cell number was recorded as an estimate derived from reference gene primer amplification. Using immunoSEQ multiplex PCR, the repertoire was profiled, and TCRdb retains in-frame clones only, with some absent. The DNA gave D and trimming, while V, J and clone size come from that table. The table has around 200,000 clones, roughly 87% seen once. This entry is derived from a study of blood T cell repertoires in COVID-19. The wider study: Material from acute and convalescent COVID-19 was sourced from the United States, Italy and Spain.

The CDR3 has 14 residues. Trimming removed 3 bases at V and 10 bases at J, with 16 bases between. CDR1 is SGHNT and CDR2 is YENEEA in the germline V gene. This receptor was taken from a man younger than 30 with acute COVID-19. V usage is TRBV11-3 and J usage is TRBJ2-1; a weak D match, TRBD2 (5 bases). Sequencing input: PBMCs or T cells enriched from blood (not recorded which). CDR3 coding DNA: TGTGCCAGCAGCTTTTATAGCGCCGGGGAGGAGCAGTTCTTC. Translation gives CASSFYSAGEEQFF.